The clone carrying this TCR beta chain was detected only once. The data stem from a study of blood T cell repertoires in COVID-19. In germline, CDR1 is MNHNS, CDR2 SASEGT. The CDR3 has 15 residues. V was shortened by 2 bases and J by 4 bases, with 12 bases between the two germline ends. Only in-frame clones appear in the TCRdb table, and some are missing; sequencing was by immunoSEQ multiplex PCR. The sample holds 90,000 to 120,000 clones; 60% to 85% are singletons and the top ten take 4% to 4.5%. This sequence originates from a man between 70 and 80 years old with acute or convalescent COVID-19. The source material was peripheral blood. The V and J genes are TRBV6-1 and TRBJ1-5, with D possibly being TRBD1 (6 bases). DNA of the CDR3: TGTGCCAGCAGTGAAAAGGGACAACTTAATCAGCCCCAGCATTTT. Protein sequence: CASSEKGQLNQPQHF.